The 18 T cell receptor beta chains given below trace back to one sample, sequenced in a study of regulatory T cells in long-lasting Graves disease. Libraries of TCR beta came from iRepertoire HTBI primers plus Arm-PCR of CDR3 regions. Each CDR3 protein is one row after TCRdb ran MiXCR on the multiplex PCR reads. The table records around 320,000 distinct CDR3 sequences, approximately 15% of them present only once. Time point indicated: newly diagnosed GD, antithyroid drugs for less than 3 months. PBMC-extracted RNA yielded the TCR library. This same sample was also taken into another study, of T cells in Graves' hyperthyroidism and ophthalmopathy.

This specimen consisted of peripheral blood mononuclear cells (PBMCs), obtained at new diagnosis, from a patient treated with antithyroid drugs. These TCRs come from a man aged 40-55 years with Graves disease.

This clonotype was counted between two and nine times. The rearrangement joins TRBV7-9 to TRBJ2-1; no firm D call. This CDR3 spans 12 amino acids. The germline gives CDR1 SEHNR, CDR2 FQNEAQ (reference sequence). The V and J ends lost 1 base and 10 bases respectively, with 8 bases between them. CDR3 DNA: TGTGCCAGCAGCTTAGGGCCTCTGGAGCAGTTCTTC. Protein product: CASSLGPLEQFF.

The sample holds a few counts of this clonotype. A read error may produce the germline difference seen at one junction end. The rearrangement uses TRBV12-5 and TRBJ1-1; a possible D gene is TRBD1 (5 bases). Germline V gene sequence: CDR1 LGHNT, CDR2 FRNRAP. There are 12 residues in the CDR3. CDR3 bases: TGTGCTAGTGGTTTGCCGGGGACTGAGGCTTTCTTT. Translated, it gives CASGLPGTEAFF. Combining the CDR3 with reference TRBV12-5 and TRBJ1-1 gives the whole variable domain DARVTQTPRHKVTEMGQEVTMRCQPILGHNTVFWYRQTMMQGLELLAYFRNRAPLDDSGMPKDRFSAEMPDATLATLKIQPSEPRDSAVYFCASGLPGTEAFFGQGTRLTVV.

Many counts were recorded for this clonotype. The CDR3 sequence: CASTTGLAEQYF. The CDR3 DNA sequence: TGTGCCAGCACTACAGGGTTGGCGGAGCAGTACTTC. The chain couples TRBV7-9 to TRBJ2-7, with D tentatively TRBD1 (6 bases). CDR3 size: 12 residues. Trimming pared 7 bases from V and 7 bases from J, leaving 14 bases between. Germline-derived CDR1 and CDR2 are SEHNR and FQNEAQ (reference sequence).

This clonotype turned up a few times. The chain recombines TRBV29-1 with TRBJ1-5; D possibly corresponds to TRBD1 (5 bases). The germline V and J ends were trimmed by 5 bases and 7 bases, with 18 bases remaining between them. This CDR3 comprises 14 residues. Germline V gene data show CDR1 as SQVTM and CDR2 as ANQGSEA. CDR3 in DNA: TGCAGCGTTTGGGACCCTGGGGATGGGCAGCCCCAGCATTTT. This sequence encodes CSVWDPGDGQPQHF.

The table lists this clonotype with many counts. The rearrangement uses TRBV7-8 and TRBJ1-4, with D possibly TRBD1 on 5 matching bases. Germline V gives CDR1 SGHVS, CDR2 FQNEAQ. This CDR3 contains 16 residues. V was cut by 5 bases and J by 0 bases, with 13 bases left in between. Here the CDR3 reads CASSRDRRTTNEKLFF. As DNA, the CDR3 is TGTGCCAGCAGCCGGGACCGAAGGACAACTAATGAAAAACTGTTTTTT.

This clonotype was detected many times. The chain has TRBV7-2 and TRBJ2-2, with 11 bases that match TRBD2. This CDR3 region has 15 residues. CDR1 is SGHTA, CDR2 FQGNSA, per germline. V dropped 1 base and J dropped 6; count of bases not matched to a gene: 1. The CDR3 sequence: CASSLVAGGPGELFF. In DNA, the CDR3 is TGTGCCAGCAGCTTAGTAGCGGGGGGGCCCGGGGAGCTGTTTTTT.

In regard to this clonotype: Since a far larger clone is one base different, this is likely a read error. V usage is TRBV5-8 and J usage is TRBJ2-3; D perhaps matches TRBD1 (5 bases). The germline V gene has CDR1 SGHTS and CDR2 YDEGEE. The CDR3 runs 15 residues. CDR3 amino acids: CASSLGQVQGDTRYF. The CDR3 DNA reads TGCGCCAGCAGCTTGGGGCAGGTCCAAGGAGATACGCGGTATTTT.

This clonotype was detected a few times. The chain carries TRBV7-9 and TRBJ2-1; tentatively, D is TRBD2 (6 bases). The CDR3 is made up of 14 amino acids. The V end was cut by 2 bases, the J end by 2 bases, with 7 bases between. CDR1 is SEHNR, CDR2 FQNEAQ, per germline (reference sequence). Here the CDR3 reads CASSLPGAYNEQFF. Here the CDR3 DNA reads TGTGCCAGCAGCTTACCGGGAGCCTACAATGAGCAGTTCTTC. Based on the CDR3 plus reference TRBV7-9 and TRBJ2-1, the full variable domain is DTGVSQNPRHKITKRGQNVTFRCDPISEHNRLYWYRQTLGQGPEFLTYFQNEAQLEKSRLLSDRFSAERPKGSFSTLEIQRTEQGDSAMYLCASSLPGAYNEQFFGPGTRLTVL.

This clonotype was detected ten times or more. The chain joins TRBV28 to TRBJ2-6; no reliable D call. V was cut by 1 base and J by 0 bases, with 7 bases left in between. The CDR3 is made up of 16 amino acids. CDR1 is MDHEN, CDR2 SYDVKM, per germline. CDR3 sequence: CASSLLGTSGANVLTF. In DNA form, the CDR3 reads TGTGCCAGCAGTTTATTGGGAACCTCTGGGGCCAACGTCCTGACTTTC.

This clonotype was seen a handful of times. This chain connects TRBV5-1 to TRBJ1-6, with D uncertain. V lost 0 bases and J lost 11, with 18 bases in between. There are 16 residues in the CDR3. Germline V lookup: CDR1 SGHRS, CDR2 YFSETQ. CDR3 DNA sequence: TGCGCCAGCAGCTTGGGTTTCGGCCTAGACGGCGCACCCCTCCACTTT. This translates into CASSLGFGLDGAPLHF.

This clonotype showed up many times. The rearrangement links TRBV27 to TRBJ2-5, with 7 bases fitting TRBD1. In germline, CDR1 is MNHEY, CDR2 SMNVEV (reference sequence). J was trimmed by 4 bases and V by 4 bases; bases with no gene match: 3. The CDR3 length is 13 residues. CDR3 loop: CASSYYRGETQYF. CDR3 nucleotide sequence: TGTGCCAGCAGTTACTACAGGGGAGAGACCCAGTACTTC.

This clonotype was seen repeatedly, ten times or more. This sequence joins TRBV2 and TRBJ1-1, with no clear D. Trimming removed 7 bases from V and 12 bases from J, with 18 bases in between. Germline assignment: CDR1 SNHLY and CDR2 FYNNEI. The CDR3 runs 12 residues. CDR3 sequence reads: CASTKWVQPPFF. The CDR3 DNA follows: TGTGCCAGCACTAAGTGGGTGCAGCCACCTTTCTTT.

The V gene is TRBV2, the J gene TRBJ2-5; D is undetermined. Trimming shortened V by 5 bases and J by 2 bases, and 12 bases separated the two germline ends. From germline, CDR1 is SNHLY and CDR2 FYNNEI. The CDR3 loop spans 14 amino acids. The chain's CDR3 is CASSPQPSQETQYF. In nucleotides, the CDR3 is TGTGCCAGCAGTCCTCAACCGTCACAAGAGACCCAGTACTTC.

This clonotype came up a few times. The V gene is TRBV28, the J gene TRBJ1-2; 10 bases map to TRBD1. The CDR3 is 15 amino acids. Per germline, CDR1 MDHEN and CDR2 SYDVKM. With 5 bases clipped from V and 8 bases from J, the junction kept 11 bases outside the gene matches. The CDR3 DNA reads TGTGCCAGCAGTAACAAACGGGACAGGGGTCTGGGCTACACCTTC. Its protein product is CASSNKRDRGLGYTF.

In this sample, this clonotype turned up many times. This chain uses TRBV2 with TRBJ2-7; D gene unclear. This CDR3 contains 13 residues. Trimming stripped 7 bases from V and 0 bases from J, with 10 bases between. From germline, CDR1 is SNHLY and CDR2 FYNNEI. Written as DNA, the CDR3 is TGTGCCAGCACCCCCCGCTTCTCCTACGAGCAGTACTTC. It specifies CASTPRFSYEQYF.

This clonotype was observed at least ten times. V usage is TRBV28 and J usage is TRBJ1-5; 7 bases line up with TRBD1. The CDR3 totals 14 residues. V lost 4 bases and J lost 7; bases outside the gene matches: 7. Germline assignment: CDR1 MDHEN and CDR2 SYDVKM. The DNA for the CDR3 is TGTGCCAGCAGTTCGTACAGGGGTGAACAGCCCCAGCATTTT. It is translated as CASSSYRGEQPQHF.

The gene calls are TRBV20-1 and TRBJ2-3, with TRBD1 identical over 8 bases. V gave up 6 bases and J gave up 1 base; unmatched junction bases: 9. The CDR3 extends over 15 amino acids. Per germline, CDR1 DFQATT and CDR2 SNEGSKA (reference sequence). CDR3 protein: CSADSLDRGTDTQYF. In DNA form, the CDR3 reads TGCAGTGCCGATTCGCTGGACAGGGGCACAGATACGCAGTATTTT.

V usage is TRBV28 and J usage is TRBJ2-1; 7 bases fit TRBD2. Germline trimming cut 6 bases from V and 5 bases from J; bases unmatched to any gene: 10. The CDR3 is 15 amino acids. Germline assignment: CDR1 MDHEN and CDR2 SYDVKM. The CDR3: CASRASGKLDNEQFF. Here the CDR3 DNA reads TGTGCCAGCAGAGCCAGCGGGAAGCTTGACAATGAGCAGTTCTTC.